The next 2 T cell receptor beta chains were all read from a single sample in a study of blood T cell repertoires in COVID-19. TCRdb's copy holds only in-frame clones and misses some; the assay was immunoSEQ multiplex PCR. The sample holds some 10,000 clones, about 90% seen once. Sequencing was performed on peripheral blood. Receptors were obtained from a man in his fifties or sixties with acute or convalescent COVID-19.

The chain carries TRBV5-1 and TRBJ1-5; D gene ambiguous. There are 16 residues in the CDR3. V was clipped by 4 bases and J by 4 bases, with 18 bases between them. CDR1 SGHRS and CDR2 YFSETQ come from the germline V gene. The CDR3 DNA reads TGCGCCAGCAGCCCCGGATGGAGGGAAGGGAATCAGCCCCAGCATTTT. Its protein product is CASSPGWREGNQPQHF.

This chain uses TRBV7-2 with TRBJ1-3; no clear D gene. Germline V lookup: CDR1 SGHTA, CDR2 FQGNSA. The CDR3 sequence is 16 residues long. V was pared by 7 bases and J by 1 base, with 17 bases between. In nucleotides, the CDR3 is TGTGCCAGCACCCTCAGCGGGCGATTATCTGGAAACACCATATATTTT. Its translation: CASTLSGRLSGNTIYF.